These T cell receptor beta chains were read from a single sample in a study of blood T cell repertoires in COVID-19. Method: immunoSEQ multiplex PCR; TCRdb's copy keeps in-frame clones and lacks some. Counted here are about 89,000 clones, 80% occurring once; the ten biggest clones make up roughly a fifth. Source material: peripheral blood. All receptors derive from a woman aged 80 or over with acute or convalescent COVID-19. Both conserved end residues are part of each CDR3. A D gene is named only where the DNA matches it firmly. Size is stated for part of the rows, as once, few or many counts, or as a class when the clone is expanded.

>-|-|TRBJ1-3|TRBV9
TGTGCCAGCAGCGTATCAGGGCTCTCTGGAAACACCATATATTTT
CASSVSGLSGNTIYF
>few|TRBD1|TRBJ2-2|TRBV19
TGTGCCAGTAGGAAGAGGGGACAGGGGGCGCGAGGGACCGGGGAGCTGTTTTTT
CASRKRGQGARGTGELFF
>-|-|TRBJ1-5|TRBV7-9
TGTGCCAGCAGCTTCGGCACAGGGCACAATCAGCCCCAGCATTTT
CASSFGTGHNQPQHF
>-|-|TRBJ1-6|TRBV6-5
TGTGCCAGCACCGCGGGGATTTCACCCCTCCACTTT
CASTAGISPLHF
>-|-|TRBJ2-2|TRBV19
TGTGCCAGTGCCACGCCGGGGGTCCGAGCCGGGGAGCTGTTTTTT
CASATPGVRAGELFF
>-|TRBD2|TRBJ2-7|TRBV15
TGTGCCACCAGCAGGACTAGCGGGACTTCCACCCACGAGCAGTACTTC
CATSRTSGTSTHEQYF
>once|-|TRBJ2-3|TRBV3-1/TRBV3-2
TGTGCCAGCAGCCAGCCAAAGACAGCCTCCACAGATACGCAGTATTTT
CASSQPKTASTDTQYF
>-|-|TRBJ2-5|TRBV13
TGTGCCAGCAGCTTAGAGCGCCAAGAGACCCAGTACTTC
CASSLERQETQYF
>-|TRBD1|TRBJ2-2|TRBV7-9
TGTGCCAGCAGGCATACAGGGGCCAGCACCGGGGAGCTGTTTTTT
CASRHTGASTGELFF
>-|-|TRBJ1-2|TRBV12-3/TRBV12-4
TGTGCCAGCAGTTTGGACTACTATGGCTACACCTTC
CASSLDYYGYTF
>-|TRBD2|TRBJ2-1|TRBV4-2
TGTGCCAGCAGCCAAACCGGGACTAGGGGCGATGAGCAGTTCTTC
CASSQTGTRGDEQFF
>once|-|TRBJ2-3|TRBV5-1
TGCGCCAGCAGCCCCAGGGGGGTGGGCCCCCGCACAGATACGCAGTATTTT
CASSPRGVGPRTDTQYF
>-|-|TRBJ1-2|TRBV7-9
TGTGCCAGCAGCTCCTCCCGGGTAGGGGTTTACTATGGCTACACCTTC
CASSSSRVGVYYGYTF
>few|TRBD1|TRBJ2-1|TRBV7-7
TGTGCCAGCAGCTTAGTCAGGGGGTCGAATGAGCAGTTCTTC
CASSLVRGSNEQFF
>-|TRBD1|TRBJ1-1|TRBV5-1
TGCGCCAGCAGCGACACCGGGACAGGGGTCACTGAAGCTTTCTTT
CASSDTGTGVTEAFF
>-|TRBD2|TRBJ2-3|TRBV30
TGTGCCTGGAGTGTATATGGCGGGGGGCTCGCAGATACGCAGTATTTT
CAWSVYGGGLADTQYF
>-|-|TRBJ2-5|TRBV7-2
TGTGCCAGCAGCTCCTCCGGTCCAGGCACCCAGGAGACCCAGTACTTC
CASSSSGPGTQETQYF
>once|TRBD1|TRBJ1-4|TRBV11-1
TGTGCCAGCAGCATTCGACAGGGGAATGAAAAACTGTTTTTT
CASSIRQGNEKLFF
>medium-sized|-|TRBJ2-7|TRBV30
TGTGCCTGGAGTCTGCGGGACAGTATCGAGCAGTACTTC
CAWSLRDSIEQYF
>-|-|TRBJ1-6|TRBV6-5
TGTGCCAGCAGTTATACAGGGACATCAGTTAATTCACCCCTCCACTTT
CASSYTGTSVNSPLHF
>-|-|TRBJ1-4|TRBV11-2
TGTGCCAGCAGCTTATCCAGGGTTAATGAAAAACTGTTTTTT
CASSLSRVNEKLFF
>-|-|TRBJ2-3|TRBV10-1
TGCGCCAGCAGGGAAGCGCGGGCCTCGGATACGCAGTATTTT
CASREARASDTQYF
>once|-|TRBJ1-2|TRBV3-1/TRBV3-2
TGTGCCAGCAGTCTAAGAGCTAACTATGGCTACACCTTC
CASSLRANYGYTF
>-|-|TRBJ1-1|TRBV27
TGTGCCAGCAGTCTCCAGCGAGGTACTGAAGCTTTCTTT
CASSLQRGTEAFF
>-|TRBD2|TRBJ2-3|TRBV19
TGTGCCAGTAGTAGGCGTCCTAGCGGGAGTACCACAGATACGCAGTATTTT
CASSRRPSGSTTDTQYF
>-|TRBD1|TRBJ1-3|TRBV9
TGTGCCAGCAGCTTCCAGGGGGCAAGCTCTGGAAACACCATATATTTT
CASSFQGASSGNTIYF
>-|-|TRBJ2-2|TRBV3-1/TRBV3-2
TGTGCCAGCAGCCGGGCCGACACCGGGGAGCTGTTTTTT
CASSRADTGELFF
>-|TRBD1|TRBJ1-2|TRBV18
TGTGCCAGCTCACCTACAGGGGTCTATGGCTACACCTTC
CASSPTGVYGYTF
>once|TRBD2|TRBJ2-1|TRBV3-1/TRBV3-2
TGTGCCAGCAGGAAGCGGGGGGAAATTCTCAATGAGCAGTTCTTC
CASRKRGEILNEQFF
>-|-|TRBJ1-1|TRBV12-3/TRBV12-4
TGTGCCAGCAGTGTAGACATCCAAGCTTTCTTT
CASSVDIQAFF
>-|TRBD1|TRBJ2-1|TRBV10-1
TGCGCCAGCAGTGAAGCCGGGACAGGGTACAATGAGCAGTTCTTC
CASSEAGTGYNEQFF
>-|-|TRBJ1-4|TRBV5-4
TGTGCCAGCAGCCCCGGACGGGGAAATGAAAAACTGTTTTTT
CASSPGRGNEKLFF
>-|TRBD1|TRBJ1-4|TRBV7-2
TGTGCCAGCAGCAGAGGACAGGTTGCTAATGAAAAACTGTTTTTT
CASSRGQVANEKLFF
>-|TRBD1|TRBJ2-7|TRBV19
TGTGCCAGTAGTATCGACGGGACAGGGCCCGAGCAGTACTTC
CASSIDGTGPEQYF
>-|TRBD1|TRBJ2-7|TRBV6-5
TGTGCCAGCAGAGACAGGGGACCCTACGAGCAGTACTTC
CASRDRGPYEQYF
>-|-|TRBJ2-7|TRBV3-1/TRBV3-2
TGTGCCAGCAGCCACCGGGTGGTACTAGGGACCTACGAGCAGTACTTC
CASSHRVVLGTYEQYF
>-|-|TRBJ1-1|TRBV19
TGTGCCTCCGTGCAATGGCAGAACACTGAAGCTTTCTTT
CASVQWQNTEAFF
>-|-|TRBJ1-3|TRBV19
TGTGCCAGTAGTATGTTGGGGGGGCCTGGAAACACCATATATTTT
CASSMLGGPGNTIYF
>-|-|TRBJ1-5|TRBV7-8
TGTGCCAGCAGCTTTGGGAGATACAATCAGCCCCAGCATTTT
CASSFGRYNQPQHF
>-|-|TRBJ1-3|TRBV19
TGTGCCAGTAAAGGATGGAGCTCTGGAAACACCATATATTTT
CASKGWSSGNTIYF
>-|-|TRBJ2-1|TRBV24-1
TGTGCCACCAGTGATTCTAGGCTCTCCCCCTACAATGAGCAGTTCTTC
CATSDSRLSPYNEQFF
>-|-|TRBJ1-2|TRBV7-2
TGTGCCAGCAGCTTAGAGGCCGGGGGCTACACCTTC
CASSLEAGGYTF
>-|-|TRBJ1-5|TRBV9
TGTGCCAGCAGCCTGAACTCCCATCAGCCCCAGCATTTT
CASSLNSHQPQHF
>-|-|TRBJ2-1|TRBV27
TGTGCCAGCAAACCGCGGAAGGCGTTCAGCGGGCCCTCCTACAATGAGCAGTTCTTC
CASKPRKAFSGPSYNEQFF
>-|TRBD2|TRBJ2-1|TRBV12-3/TRBV12-4
TGTGCCAGCAGTAGCGGGAACTACAATGAGCAGTTCTTC
CASSSGNYNEQFF
>-|TRBD2|TRBJ2-1|TRBV27
TGTGCCAGCAGTTTTCGCGGACTAGCGGGGGGCAATGAGCAGTTCTTC
CASSFRGLAGGNEQFF